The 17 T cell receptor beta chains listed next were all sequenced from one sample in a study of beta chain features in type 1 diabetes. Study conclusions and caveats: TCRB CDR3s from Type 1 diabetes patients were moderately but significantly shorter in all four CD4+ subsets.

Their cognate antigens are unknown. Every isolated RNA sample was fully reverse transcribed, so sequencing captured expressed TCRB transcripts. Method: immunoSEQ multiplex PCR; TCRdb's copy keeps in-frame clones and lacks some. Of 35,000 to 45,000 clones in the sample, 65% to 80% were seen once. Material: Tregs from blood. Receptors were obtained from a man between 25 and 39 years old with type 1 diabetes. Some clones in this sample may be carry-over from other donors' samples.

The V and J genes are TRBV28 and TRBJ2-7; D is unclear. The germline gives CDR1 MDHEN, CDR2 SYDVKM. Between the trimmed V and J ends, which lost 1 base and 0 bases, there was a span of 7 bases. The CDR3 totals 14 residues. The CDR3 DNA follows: TGTGCCAGCAGTTTATCAACCAGCTCCTACGAGCAGTACTTC. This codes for CASSLSTSSYEQYF.

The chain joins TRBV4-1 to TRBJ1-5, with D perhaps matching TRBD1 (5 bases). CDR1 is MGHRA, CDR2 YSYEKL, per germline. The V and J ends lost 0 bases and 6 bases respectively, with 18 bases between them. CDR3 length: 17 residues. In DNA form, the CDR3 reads TGCGCCAGCAGCCAAGAATACAGGACCGATTTCGGTCAGCCCCAGCATTTT. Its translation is CASSQEYRTDFGQPQHF.

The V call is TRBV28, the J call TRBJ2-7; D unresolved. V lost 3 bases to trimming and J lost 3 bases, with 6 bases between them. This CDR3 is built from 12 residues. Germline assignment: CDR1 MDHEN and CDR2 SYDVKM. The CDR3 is CASSFGDYEQYF. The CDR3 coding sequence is TGTGCCAGCAGTTTCGGAGACTACGAGCAGTACTTC.

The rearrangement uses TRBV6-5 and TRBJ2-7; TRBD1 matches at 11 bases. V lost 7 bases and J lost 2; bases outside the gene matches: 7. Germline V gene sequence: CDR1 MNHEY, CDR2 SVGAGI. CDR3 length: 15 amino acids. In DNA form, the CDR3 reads TGTGCCAGCAAGAGGACGGGACAGGGGGCCTACGAGCAGTACTTC. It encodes CASKRTGQGAYEQYF.

DNA of the CDR3: TGTGCCACCCGGACAGGGGGCTTTGGCTACACCTTC. Its protein is CATRTGGFGYTF. The chain recombines TRBV6-5 with TRBJ1-2, with 11 bases identical to TRBD1. Germline trimming cut 10 bases from V and 7 bases from J; bases unmatched to any gene: 5. The germline CDR1 and CDR2 sequences are MNHEY and SVGAGI. The CDR3 consists of 12 residues.

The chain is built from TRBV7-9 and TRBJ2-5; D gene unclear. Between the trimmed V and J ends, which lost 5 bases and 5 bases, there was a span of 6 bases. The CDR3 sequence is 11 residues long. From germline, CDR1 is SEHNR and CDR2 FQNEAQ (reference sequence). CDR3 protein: CASSLVETQYF. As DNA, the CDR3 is TGTGCCAGCAGCCTTGTGGAGACCCAGTACTTC.

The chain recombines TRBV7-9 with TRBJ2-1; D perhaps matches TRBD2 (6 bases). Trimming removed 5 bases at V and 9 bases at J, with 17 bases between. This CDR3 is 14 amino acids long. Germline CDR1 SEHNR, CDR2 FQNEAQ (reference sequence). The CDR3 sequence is CASSRGPRRVEQFF. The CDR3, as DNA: TGTGCCAGCAGCCGCGGCCCCAGGAGGGTTGAGCAGTTCTTC.

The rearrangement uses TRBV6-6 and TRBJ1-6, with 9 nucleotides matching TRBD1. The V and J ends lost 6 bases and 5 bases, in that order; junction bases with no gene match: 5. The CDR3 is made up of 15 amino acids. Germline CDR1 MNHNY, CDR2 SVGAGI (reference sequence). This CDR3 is CASRRGQGNNSPLHF. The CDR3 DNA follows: TGTGCCAGCAGACGCGGACAGGGGAATAATTCACCCCTCCACTTT.

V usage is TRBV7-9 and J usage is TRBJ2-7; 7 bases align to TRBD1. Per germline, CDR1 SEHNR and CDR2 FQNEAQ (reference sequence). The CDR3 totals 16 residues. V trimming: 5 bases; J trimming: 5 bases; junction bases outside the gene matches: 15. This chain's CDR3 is CASSPVERTGRDEQYF. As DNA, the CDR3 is TGTGCCAGCAGCCCCGTTGAAAGGACAGGCCGTGACGAGCAGTACTTC.

In nucleotides, the CDR3 is TGTGCCAGCAGTTCATATAGGGGTATTAGCACCGGGGAGCTGTTTTTT. Protein product: CASSSYRGISTGELFF. The chain couples TRBV5-5 to TRBJ2-2; D is perhaps TRBD1 (5 bases). This CDR3 has 16 amino acids. From germline, CDR1 is SGHKS and CDR2 YYEKEE (reference sequence). Trimming left V 5 bases short and J 4 bases short, with 18 bases between.

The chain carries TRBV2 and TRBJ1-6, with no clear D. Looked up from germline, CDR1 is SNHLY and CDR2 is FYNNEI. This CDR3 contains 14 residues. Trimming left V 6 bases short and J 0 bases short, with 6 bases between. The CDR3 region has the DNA TGTGCCAGCAGCCCGAGCTCCTATAATTCACCCCTCCACTTT. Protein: CASSPSSYNSPLHF.

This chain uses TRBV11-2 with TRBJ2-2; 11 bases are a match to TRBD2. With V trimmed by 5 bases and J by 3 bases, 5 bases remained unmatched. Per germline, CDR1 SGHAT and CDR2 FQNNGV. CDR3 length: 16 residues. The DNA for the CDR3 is TGTGCCAGCAGCCGCAGACTAGCGGGGTACACCGGGGAGCTGTTTTTT. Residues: CASSRRLAGYTGELFF.

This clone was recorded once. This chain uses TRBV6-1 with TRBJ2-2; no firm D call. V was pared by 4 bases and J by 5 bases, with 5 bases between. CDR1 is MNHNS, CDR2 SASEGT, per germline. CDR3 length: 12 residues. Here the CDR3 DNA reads TGTGCCAGCAGTGCACTTACCGGGGAGCTGTTTTTT. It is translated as CASSALTGELFF.

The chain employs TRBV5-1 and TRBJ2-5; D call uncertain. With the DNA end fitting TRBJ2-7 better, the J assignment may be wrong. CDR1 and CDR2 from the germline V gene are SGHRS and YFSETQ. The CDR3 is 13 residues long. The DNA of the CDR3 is TGCGCCAGCAGACGGCAGGAAGAATACGAGCAGTACTTC. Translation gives CASRRQEEYEQYF.

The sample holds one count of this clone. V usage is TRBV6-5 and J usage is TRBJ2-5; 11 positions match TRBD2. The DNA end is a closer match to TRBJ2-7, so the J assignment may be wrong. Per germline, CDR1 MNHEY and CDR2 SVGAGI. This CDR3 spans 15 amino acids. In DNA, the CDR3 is TGTGCCAGCAGTTACTCGTGGACTAGCGGGTACGAGCAGTACTTC. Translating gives CASSYSWTSGYEQYF.

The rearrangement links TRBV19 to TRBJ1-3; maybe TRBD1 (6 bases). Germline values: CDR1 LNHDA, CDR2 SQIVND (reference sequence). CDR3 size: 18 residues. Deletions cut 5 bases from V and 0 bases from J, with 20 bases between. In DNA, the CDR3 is TGTGCCAGTAGTCCTCCTCGAGATACAGGGAGCTCTGGAAACACCATATATTTT. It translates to CASSPPRDTGSSGNTIYF.

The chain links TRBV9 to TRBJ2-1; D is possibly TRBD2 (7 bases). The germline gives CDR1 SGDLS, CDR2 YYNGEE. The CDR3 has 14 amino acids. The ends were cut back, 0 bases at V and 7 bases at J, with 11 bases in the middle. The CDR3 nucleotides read TGTGCCAGCAGCGTAGGAGGGGGGGCTAATGAGCAGTTCTTC. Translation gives CASSVGGGANEQFF.